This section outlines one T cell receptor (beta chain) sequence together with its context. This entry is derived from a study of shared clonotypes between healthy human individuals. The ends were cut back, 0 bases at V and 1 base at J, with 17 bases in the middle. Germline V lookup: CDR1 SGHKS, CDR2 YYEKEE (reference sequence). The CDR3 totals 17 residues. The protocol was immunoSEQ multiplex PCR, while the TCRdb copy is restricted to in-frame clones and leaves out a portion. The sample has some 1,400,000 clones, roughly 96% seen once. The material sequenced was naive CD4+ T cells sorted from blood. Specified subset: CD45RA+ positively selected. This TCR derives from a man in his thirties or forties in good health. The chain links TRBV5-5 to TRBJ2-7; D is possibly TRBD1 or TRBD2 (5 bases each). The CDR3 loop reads CASSLGPGRAVSYEQYF. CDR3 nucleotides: TGTGCCAGCAGCTTGGGTCCGGGGCGGGCAGTGTCCTACGAGCAGTACTTC.